This T cell receptor (beta chain) was found in a study of Graves' ophthalmopathy and Graves' hyperthyroidism. Amplified material comprised TCR beta CDR3 regions derived from RNA transcripts. First-round RT-PCR used HTBI primers; second-round multiplex PCR followed. TCRdb ran MiXCR on the multiplex PCR reads and lists one entry per CDR3 protein. The table records hundreds of thousands of distinct CDR3 sequences, roughly two fifths of them present only once. This clonotype was picked up a small number of times. Specimen: peripheral blood. This TCR was recovered from an adult man with Graves' ophthalmopathy.

The CDR3 loop reads CSARDRGTSDSYEQYF. DNA of the CDR3: TGCAGTGCTAGAGATCGGGGGACTAGCGACTCCTACGAGCAGTACTTC. V and J are TRBV20-1 and TRBJ2-7, with 10 bases that match TRBD2. Germline lookup yields CDR1 DFQATT and CDR2 SNEGSKA (reference sequence). This CDR3 spans 16 amino acids. Trimming took 0 bases from V and 0 from J; bases not matched to a gene: 5.